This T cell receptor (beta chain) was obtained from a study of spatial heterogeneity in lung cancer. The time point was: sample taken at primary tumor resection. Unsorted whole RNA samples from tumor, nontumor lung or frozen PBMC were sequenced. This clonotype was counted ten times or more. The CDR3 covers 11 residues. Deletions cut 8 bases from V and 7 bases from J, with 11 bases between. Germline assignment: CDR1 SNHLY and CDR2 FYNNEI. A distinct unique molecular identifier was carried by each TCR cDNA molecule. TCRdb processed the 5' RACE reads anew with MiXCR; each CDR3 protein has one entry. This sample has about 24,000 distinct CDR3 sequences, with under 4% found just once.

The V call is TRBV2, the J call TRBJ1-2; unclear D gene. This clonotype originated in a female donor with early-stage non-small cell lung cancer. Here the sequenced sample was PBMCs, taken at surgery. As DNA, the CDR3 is TGTGCCAGCGCGGGGTTTCCTGGCTACACCTTC. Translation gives CASAGFPGYTF.